The present T cell receptor (beta chain) was sequenced within a study of T cell responses to AZD1222 COVID-19 vaccine. The data were produced by immunoSEQ multiplex PCR, yet TCRdb's version contains in-frame clones alone and is incomplete. The sample holds 150,000 to 200,000 clones, about 91% seen once. This clone was detected a few times. This sample comprised peripheral blood, obtained on day 0 of AZD1222 vaccination. The receptor comes from an adult in good health.

Written as DNA, the CDR3 is TGCGCCAGCAGCCCACCTGGGGCCAACGTCCTGACTTTC. Its translation is CASSPPGANVLTF. The V gene is TRBV5-1, the J gene TRBJ2-6; D is unclear. The CDR3 extends over 13 amino acids. The ends were cut back, 4 bases at V and 2 bases at J, with 4 bases in the middle. In germline, CDR1 is SGHRS, CDR2 YFSETQ.